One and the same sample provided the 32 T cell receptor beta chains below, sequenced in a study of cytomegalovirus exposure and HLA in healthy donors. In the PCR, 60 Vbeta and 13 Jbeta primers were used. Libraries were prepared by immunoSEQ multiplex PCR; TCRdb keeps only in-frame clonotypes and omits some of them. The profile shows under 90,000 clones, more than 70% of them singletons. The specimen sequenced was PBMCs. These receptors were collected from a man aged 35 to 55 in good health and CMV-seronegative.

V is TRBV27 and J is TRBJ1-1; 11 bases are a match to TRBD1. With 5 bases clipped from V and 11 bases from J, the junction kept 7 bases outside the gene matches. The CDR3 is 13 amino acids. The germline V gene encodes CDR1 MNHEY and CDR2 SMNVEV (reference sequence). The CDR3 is CASSPGQGALAFF. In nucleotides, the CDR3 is TGTGCCAGCAGTCCAGGACAGGGGGCTTTGGCTTTCTTT.

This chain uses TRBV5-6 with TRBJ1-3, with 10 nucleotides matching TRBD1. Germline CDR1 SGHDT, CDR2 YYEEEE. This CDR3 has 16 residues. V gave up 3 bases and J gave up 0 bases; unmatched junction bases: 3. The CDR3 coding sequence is TGTGCCAGCAGCTGGGGGACAGGGGACTCTGGAAACACCATATATTTT. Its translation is CASSWGTGDSGNTIYF.

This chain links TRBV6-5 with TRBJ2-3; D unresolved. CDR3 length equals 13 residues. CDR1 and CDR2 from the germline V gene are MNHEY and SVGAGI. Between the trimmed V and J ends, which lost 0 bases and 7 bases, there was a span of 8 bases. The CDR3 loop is CASSYSTLNTQYF. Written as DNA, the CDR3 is TGTGCCAGCAGTTACTCGACACTGAATACGCAGTATTTT.

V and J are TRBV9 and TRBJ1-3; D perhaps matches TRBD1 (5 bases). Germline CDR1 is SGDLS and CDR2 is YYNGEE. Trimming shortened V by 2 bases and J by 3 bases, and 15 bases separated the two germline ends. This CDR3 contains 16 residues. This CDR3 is CASSVREAGYGNTIYF. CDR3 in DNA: TGTGCCAGCAGCGTGAGGGAGGCAGGGTATGGAAACACCATATATTTT.

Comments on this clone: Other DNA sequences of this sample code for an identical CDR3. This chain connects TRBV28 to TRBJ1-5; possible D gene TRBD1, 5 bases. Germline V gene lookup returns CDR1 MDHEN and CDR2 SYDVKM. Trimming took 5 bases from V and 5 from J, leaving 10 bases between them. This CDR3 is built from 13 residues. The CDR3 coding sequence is TGTGCCAGCAGTGGCAGGGCATATCAGCCCCAGCATTTT. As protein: CASSGRAYQPQHF.

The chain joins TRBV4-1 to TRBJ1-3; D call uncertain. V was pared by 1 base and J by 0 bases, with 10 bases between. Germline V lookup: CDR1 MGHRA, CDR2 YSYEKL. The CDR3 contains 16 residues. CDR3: CASSQGSLDSGNTIYF. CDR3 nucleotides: TGCGCCAGCAGCCAAGGGAGCCTCGACTCTGGAAACACCATATATTTT.

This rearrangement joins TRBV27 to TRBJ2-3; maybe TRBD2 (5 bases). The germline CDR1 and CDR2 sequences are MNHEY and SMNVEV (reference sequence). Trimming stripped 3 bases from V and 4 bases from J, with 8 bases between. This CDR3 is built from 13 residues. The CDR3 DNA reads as TGTGCCAGCAGTTTCACCGGGGCAGATACGCAGTATTTT. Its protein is CASSFTGADTQYF.

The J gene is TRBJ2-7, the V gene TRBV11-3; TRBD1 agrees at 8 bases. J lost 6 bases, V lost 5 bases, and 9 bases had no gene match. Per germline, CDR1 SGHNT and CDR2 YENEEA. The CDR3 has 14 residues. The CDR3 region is CASSIRDRHSEQYF. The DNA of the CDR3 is TGTGCCAGCAGCATCCGGGACAGGCATAGCGAGCAGTACTTC.

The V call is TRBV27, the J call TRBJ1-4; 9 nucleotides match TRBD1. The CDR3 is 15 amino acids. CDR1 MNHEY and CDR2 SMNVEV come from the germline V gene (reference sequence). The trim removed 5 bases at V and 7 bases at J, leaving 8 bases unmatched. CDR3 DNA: TGTGCCAGCAGTCCCACCGGGACAGGGTCTGAAAAACTGTTTTTT. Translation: CASSPTGTGSEKLFF.

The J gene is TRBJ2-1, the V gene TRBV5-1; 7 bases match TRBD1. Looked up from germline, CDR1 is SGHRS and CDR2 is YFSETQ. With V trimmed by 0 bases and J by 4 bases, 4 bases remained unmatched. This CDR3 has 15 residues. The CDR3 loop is CASSLDGTAYNEQFF. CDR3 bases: TGCGCCAGCAGCTTGGATGGGACAGCATACAATGAGCAGTTCTTC.

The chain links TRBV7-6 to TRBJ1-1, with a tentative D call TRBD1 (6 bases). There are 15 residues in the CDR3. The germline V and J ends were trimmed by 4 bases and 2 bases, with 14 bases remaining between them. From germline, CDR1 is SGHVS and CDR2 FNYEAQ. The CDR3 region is CASSSRGGVNTEAFF. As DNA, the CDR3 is TGTGCCAGCAGCTCCAGGGGCGGTGTAAACACTGAAGCTTTCTTT.

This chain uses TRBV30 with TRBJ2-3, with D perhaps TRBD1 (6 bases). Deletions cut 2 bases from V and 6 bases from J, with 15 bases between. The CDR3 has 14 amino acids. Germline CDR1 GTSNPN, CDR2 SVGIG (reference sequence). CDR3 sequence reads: CAWSPDRGSDTQYF. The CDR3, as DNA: TGTGCCTGGAGTCCGGACAGAGGATCCGATACGCAGTATTTT.

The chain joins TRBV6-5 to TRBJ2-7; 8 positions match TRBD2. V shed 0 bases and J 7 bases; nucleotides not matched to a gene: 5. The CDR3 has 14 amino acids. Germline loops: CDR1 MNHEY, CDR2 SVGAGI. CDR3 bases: TGTGCCAGCAGTTACTCGGGACTAGGATGGGAGCAGTACTTC. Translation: CASSYSGLGWEQYF.

As DNA, the CDR3 is TGTGCCAGCCGCGACCCAAGACAGGGTGGAATCCATGAGCAGTTCTTC. Its translation is CASRDPRQGGIHEQFF. The genes are TRBV25-1 and TRBJ2-1; 7 positions agree with TRBD1. V trimming: 8 bases; J trimming: 8 bases; junction bases outside the gene matches: 18. The CDR3 has 16 residues. Germline V CDR1 and CDR2: MGHDK, SYGVNS.

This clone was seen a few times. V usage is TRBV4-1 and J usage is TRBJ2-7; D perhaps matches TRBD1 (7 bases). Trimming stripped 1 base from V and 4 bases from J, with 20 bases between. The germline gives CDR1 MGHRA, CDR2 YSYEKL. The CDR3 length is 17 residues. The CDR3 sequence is CASSQVSTGRNLYEQYF. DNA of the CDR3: TGCGCCAGCAGCCAAGTCTCGACAGGGAGGAATTTGTACGAGCAGTACTTC.

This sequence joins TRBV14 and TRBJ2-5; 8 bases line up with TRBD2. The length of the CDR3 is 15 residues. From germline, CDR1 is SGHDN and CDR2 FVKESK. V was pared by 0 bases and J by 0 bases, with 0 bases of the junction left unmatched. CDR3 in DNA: TGTGCCAGCAGCCAAGAGACTAGCGACCAAGAGACCCAGTACTTC. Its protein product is CASSQETSDQETQYF.

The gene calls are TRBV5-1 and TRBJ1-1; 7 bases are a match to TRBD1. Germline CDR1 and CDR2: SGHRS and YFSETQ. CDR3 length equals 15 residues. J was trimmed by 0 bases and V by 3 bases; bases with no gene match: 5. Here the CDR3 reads CASSSPDRLNTEAFF. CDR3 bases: TGCGCCAGCAGCTCTCCGGACAGGTTGAACACTGAAGCTTTCTTT.

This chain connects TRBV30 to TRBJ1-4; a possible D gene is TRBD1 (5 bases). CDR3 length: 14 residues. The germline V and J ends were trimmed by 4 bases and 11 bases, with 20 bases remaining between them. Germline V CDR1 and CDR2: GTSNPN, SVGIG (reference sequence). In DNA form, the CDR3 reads TGTGCCTGGAATACGCCGGGGGTCTCGGAGAAACTGTTTTTT. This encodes CAWNTPGVSEKLFF.

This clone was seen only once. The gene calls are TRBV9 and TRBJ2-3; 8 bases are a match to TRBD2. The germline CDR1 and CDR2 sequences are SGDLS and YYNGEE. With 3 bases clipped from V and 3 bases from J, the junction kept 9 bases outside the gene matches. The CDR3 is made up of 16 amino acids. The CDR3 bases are TGTGCCAGCAGCGCCAAGACTAGCGAACGGACAGATACGCAGTATTTT. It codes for CASSAKTSERTDTQYF.

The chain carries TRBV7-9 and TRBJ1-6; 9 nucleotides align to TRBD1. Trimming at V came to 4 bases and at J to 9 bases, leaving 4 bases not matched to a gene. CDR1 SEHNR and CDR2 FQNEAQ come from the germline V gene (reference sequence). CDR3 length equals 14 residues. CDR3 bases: TGTGCCAGCAGCTCACAGGGGGCAGGTTCACCCCTCCACTTT. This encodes CASSSQGAGSPLHF.

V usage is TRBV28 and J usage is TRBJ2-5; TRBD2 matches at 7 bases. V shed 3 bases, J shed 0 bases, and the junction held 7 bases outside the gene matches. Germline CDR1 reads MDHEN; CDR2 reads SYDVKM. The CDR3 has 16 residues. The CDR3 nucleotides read TGTGCCAGCAGTTTGGACACTAGCGCATACCAAGAGACCCAGTACTTC. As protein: CASSLDTSAYQETQYF.

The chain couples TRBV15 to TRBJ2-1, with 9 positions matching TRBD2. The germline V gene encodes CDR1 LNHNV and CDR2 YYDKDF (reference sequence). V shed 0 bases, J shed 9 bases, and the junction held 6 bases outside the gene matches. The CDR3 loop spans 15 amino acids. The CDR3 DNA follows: TGTGCCACCAGCAGAGATCTTAGCGGGAGCGGTGAGCAGTTCTTC. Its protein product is CATSRDLSGSGEQFF.

The CDR3 nucleotides read TGCGCCAGCAGCCCGGCAACTACAGGGGACACTGAAGCTTTCTTT. Protein sequence: CASSPATTGDTEAFF. V and J are TRBV5-1 and TRBJ1-1; TRBD1 matches 7 bases. The germline gives CDR1 SGHRS, CDR2 YFSETQ. There are 15 residues in the CDR3. With 4 bases clipped from V and 3 bases from J, the junction kept 9 bases outside the gene matches.

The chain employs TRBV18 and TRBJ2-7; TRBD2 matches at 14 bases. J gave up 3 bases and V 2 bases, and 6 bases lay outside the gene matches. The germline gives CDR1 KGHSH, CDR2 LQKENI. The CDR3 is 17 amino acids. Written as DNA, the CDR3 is TGTGCCAGCTCACCATCCGGGACTAGCGGGGGCCGCTACGAGCAGTACTTC. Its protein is CASSPSGTSGGRYEQYF.

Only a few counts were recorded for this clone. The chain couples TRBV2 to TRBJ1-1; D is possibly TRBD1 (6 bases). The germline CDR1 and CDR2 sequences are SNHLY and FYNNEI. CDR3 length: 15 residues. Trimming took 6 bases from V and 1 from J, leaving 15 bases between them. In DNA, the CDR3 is TGTGCCAGCAGCGACCAGGGGACGGCGAACACTGAAGCTTTCTTT. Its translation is CASSDQGTANTEAFF.

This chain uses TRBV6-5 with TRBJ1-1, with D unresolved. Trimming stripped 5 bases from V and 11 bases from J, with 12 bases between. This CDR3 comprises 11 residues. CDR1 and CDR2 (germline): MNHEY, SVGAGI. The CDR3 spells CASSGDSGAFF. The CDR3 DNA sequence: TGTGCCAGCAGTGGTGATTCGGGGGCTTTCTTT.

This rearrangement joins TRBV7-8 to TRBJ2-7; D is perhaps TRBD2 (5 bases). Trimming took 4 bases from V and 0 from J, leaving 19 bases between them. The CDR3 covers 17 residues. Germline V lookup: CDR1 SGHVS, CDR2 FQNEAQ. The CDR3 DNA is TGTGCCAGCAGCTCCTCACCGGACTCGTCAATCTCCTACGAGCAGTACTTC. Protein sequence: CASSSSPDSSISYEQYF. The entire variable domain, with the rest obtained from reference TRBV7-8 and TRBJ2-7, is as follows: GAGVSQSPRYKVAKRGQDVALRCDPISGHVSLFWYQQALGQGPEFLTYFQNEAQLDKSGLPSDRFFAERPEGSVSTLKIQRTQQEDSAVYLCASSSSPDSSISYEQYFGPGTRLTVT.

CDR3 nucleotide sequence: TGTGCCAGCAGTTTGCGGCCCGGTTTTAATGAAAAACTGTTTTTT. It translates to CASSLRPGFNEKLFF. The genes are TRBV28 and TRBJ1-4; no firm D call. Per the germline V gene, CDR1 is MDHEN and CDR2 is SYDVKM. The V end lost 3 bases, the J end lost 4 bases, and 12 bases lay between the germline ends. The CDR3 extends over 15 amino acids.

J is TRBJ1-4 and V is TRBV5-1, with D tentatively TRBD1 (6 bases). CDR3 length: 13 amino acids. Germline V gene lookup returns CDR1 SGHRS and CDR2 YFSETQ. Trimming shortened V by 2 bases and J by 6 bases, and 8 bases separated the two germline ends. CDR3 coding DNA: TGCGCCAGCAGCTTCCAGGGGTATGAAAAACTGTTTTTT. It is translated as CASSFQGYEKLFF.

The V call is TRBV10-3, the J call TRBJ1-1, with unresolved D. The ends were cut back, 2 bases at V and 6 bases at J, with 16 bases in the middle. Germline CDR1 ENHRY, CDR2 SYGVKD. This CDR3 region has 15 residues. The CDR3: CAISERRPSDAEAFF. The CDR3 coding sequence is TGTGCCATCAGTGAGCGCCGTCCCAGCGATGCTGAAGCTTTCTTT.

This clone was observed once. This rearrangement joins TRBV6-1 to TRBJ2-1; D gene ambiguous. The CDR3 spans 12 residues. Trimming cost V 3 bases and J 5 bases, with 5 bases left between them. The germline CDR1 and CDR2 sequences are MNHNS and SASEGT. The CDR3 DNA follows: TGTGCCAGCAGTGATCTACACAATGAGCAGTTCTTC. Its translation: CASSDLHNEQFF.

The CDR3 spells CASMLGAGDTQYF. Here the CDR3 DNA reads TGTGCCAGTATGTTGGGGGCAGGAGATACGCAGTATTTT. The chain has TRBV19 and TRBJ2-3; tentatively, D is TRBD1 (6 bases). There are 13 residues in the CDR3. Trimming removed 7 bases from V and 5 bases from J, with 13 bases in between. Germline lookup yields CDR1 LNHDA and CDR2 SQIVND (reference sequence). Complete variable domain (other parts from reference TRBV19 and TRBJ2-3): DGGITQSPKYLFRKEGQNVTLSCEQNLNHDAMYWYRQDPGQGLRLIYYSQIVNDFQKGDIAEGYSVSREKKESFPLTVTSAQKNPTAFYLCASMLGAGDTQYFGPGTRLTVL.